A selection of T cell receptor beta chains follows, all from one sample in a study of cytomegalovirus exposure and HLA in healthy donors. The method was immunoSEQ multiplex PCR; TCRdb's version includes in-frame clones alone and lacks a portion of them. The profile covers about 120,000 clones, with 80% appearing a single time and more than 8% taken by the ten largest. The sequencing input was PBMCs. These receptors all come from a female donor in good health and CMV-seropositive. CDR3s include the opening cysteine and the closing phenylalanine or tryptophan. D genes are given only for firm matches. Where a row states a size, it is once, few, many or the class of an expanded clone; other rows omit it.

CASSLRDSGPPIAAFF,TGCGCCAGCAGCTTGAGGGACTCTGGGCCTCCTATAGCAGCTTTCTTT,TRBJ1-1,TRBV5-1,NA,NA
CASIWGQGHTEAFF,TGCGCCAGCATCTGGGGACAGGGGCATACTGAAGCTTTCTTT,TRBJ1-1,TRBV10-2,NA,TRBD1
CASSIARGEVHTEAFF,TGTGCCAGTAGTATTGCCAGGGGGGAGGTGCACACTGAAGCTTTCTTT,TRBJ1-1,TRBV19,NA,TRBD1
CASSLRSAYNEQFF,TGTGCCAGTAGTCTTCGGTCCGCCTACAATGAGCAGTTCTTC,TRBJ2-1,TRBV19,once,NA
CSASFQGEAFF,TGCAGTGCTAGCTTTCAGGGGGAAGCTTTCTTT,TRBJ1-1,TRBV20-1,NA,NA
CASSEAGGQDEQYF,TGTGCCAGCAGTGAAGCGGGGGGGCAGGACGAGCAGTACTTC,TRBJ2-7,TRBV6-1,NA,NA
CASSQVTGGSFETQYF,TGTGCCAGCAGCCAAGTTACGGGGGGGTCGTTCGAGACCCAGTACTTC,TRBJ2-5,TRBV4-2,NA,TRBD2
CSVSARANYGYTF,TGCAGCGTTAGCGCGAGAGCTAACTATGGCTACACCTTC,TRBJ1-2,TRBV29-1,NA,NA
CASSEGLTTDTQYF,TGTGCCAGCAGTGAAGGTCTGACAACAGATACGCAGTATTTT,TRBJ2-3,TRBV6-1,NA,NA
CASSQRREAFGTEAFF,TGCGCCAGCAGCCAAAGGCGGGAGGCATTTGGCACTGAAGCTTTCTTT,TRBJ1-1,TRBV4-3,few,NA
CASSQAGSGYEQYF,TGTGCCAGCAGCCAGGCAGGCTCCGGCTACGAGCAGTACTTC,TRBJ2-7,TRBV6-5,NA,NA
CASSRGQDEGSPLHF,TGTGCCAGCAGCCGAGGACAGGACGAGGGTTCACCCCTCCACTTT,TRBJ1-6,TRBV4-2,NA,TRBD1
CASSQASGGAIDTQYF,TGCGCCAGCAGCCAAGCGAGCGGGGGGGCGATAGATACGCAGTATTTT,TRBJ2-3,TRBV4-3,NA,TRBD2
CASSQGWAQVSEQFF,TGCGCCAGCAGCCAAGGTTGGGCCCAGGTGAGTGAGCAGTTCTTC,TRBJ2-1,TRBV4-3,NA,NA
CASTDGGEGDTQYF,TGTGCCAGCACCGACGGGGGTGAGGGAGATACGCAGTATTTT,TRBJ2-3,TRBV7-3,NA,NA
CASRRQGPDYGYTF,TGTGCCAGCAGGCGACAGGGGCCCGACTATGGCTACACCTTC,TRBJ1-2,TRBV6-5,NA,TRBD1
CAWRWTGGTYEQYF,TGTGCCTGGAGATGGACAGGGGGAACCTACGAGCAGTACTTC,TRBJ2-7,TRBV30,few,TRBD1
CASSLDSPYEQYF,TGTGCCAGCAGCTTAGACAGCCCCTACGAGCAGTACTTC,TRBJ2-7,TRBV7-9,NA,NA
CASSPTGFYGYTF,TGTGCCAGCAGCCCGACAGGATTCTATGGCTACACCTTC,TRBJ1-2,TRBV6-5,NA,NA
CASSIGANTIYF,TGTGCCAGCAGCATCGGAGCAAACACCATATATTTT,TRBJ1-3,TRBV5-4,NA,NA
CASSQDPHTSGGTDTQYF,TGCGCCAGCAGCCAAGATCCCCATACTAGCGGGGGGACAGATACGCAGTATTTT,TRBJ2-3,TRBV4-1,NA,TRBD2
CASSVNGGKGTEAFF,TGTGCCAGCAGCGTAAATGGGGGGAAGGGAACTGAAGCTTTCTTT,TRBJ1-1,TRBV9,NA,NA
CASSITRGIRGTDTQYF,TGTGCCAGTAGTATCACTCGAGGGATTCGCGGCACAGATACGCAGTATTTT,TRBJ2-3,TRBV19,NA,NA
CASGPAGGPQDEQYF,TGTGCTAGTGGCCCCGCGGGGGGCCCGCAGGACGAGCAGTACTTC,TRBJ2-7,TRBV12-5,NA,TRBD2
CASSFRQAQETQYF,TGTGCCAGCAGTTTTAGACAGGCTCAAGAGACCCAGTACTTC,TRBJ2-5,TRBV5-6,NA,NA
CASSPPGLAGIETQYF,TGTGCCAGCAGCCCACCGGGACTAGCGGGGATCGAGACCCAGTACTTC,TRBJ2-5,TRBV9,few,TRBD2
CASSTAFGTSNTEAFF,TGTGCCAGCAGCACCGCCTTCGGGACTTCGAACACTGAAGCTTTCTTT,TRBJ1-1,TRBV5-5,few,NA
CASSRGQGAISNQPQHF,TGTGCCAGCAGTAGAGGACAGGGGGCTATTAGCAATCAGCCCCAGCATTTT,TRBJ1-5,TRBV27,NA,TRBD1
CASSFQGDSQGKLFF,TGTGCCAGCAGCTTTCAAGGGGACAGTCAGGGAAAACTGTTTTTT,TRBJ1-4,TRBV7-9,NA,TRBD1
CASSLDRGANYGYTF,TGTGCCAGCAGCTTAGACAGGGGCGCTAACTATGGCTACACCTTC,TRBJ1-2,TRBV7-9,NA,TRBD1
CASSYRQGINQPQHF,TGTGCCAGCAGTTACAGACAGGGGATCAATCAGCCCCAGCATTTT,TRBJ1-5,TRBV6-5,few,TRBD1
CATSTKGQLSNQPQHF,TGTGCCACCAGCACAAAAGGACAGCTTAGCAATCAGCCCCAGCATTTT,TRBJ1-5,TRBV15,NA,NA
CASSSRDRPNYGYTF,TGTGCCAGCAGCTCCAGGGACAGACCGAACTATGGCTACACCTTC,TRBJ1-2,TRBV7-9,NA,TRBD1
CASLPGGGMNGELFF,TGTGCCAGCCTACCCGGAGGAGGGATGAACGGGGAGCTGTTTTTT,TRBJ2-2,TRBV19,NA,NA
CASSPTGGGFTGELFF,TGTGCCAGCAGCCCGACAGGGGGAGGCTTCACCGGGGAGCTGTTTTTT,TRBJ2-2,TRBV5-4,NA,TRBD1
CASSLLAGGGGQYF,TGTGCCAGCAGCTTACTAGCGGGGGGAGGTGGCCAGTACTTC,TRBJ2-5,TRBV7-9,NA,TRBD2
CASKESSYNEQFF,TGTGCCAGTAAGGAGAGCTCCTACAATGAGCAGTTCTTC,TRBJ2-1,TRBV19,NA,NA
CASSPGQPAYYGYTF,TGTGCCAGCAGCCCGGGACAGCCCGCGTACTATGGCTACACCTTC,TRBJ1-2,TRBV6-5,NA,TRBD1
CASSIGWRPASQLFF,TGTGCCAGTAGTATAGGATGGAGGCCGGCTAGTCAGCTGTTTTTT,TRBJ1-4,TRBV19,few,NA
CASSLSTGHPQKFF,TGTGCCAGCAGCCTTTCGACAGGCCATCCCCAGAAGTTCTTC,TRBJ2-1,TRBV7-2,few,NA
CASSLNSETQYF,TGTGCCAGCAGTTTAAACTCGGAGACCCAGTACTTC,TRBJ2-5,TRBV28,once,NA
CASSRQGYPSTDTQYF,TGTGCCAGCAGCAGGCAGGGATACCCTAGCACAGATACGCAGTATTTT,TRBJ2-3,TRBV5-4,NA,NA